This T cell receptor beta chain was identified in a study of T-cell reconstitution after alpha-beta-depleted transplantation in children. The library targeted TCRbeta and was prepared with unique molecular identifiers. TCRdb redid the calling of the PCR reads with MiXCR, one entry per CDR3 protein. The table records 610,000 or so distinct CDR3 sequences, 25% to 30% of them present only once. Looked up from germline, CDR1 is SGHRS and CDR2 is YFSETQ. The ends were cut back, 4 bases at V and 5 bases at J, with 9 bases in the middle. The CDR3 is made up of 12 amino acids. The chain carries TRBV5-1 and TRBJ1-1; no firm D call. The clonotype comes from a boy less than two years old with Wiskott-Aldrich syndrome, due to receive a stem cell transplant. The sample was PBMCs, taken before TCRalphabeta/CD19-depleted stem cell transplant. The CDR3 coding sequence is TGCGCCAGCAGCACCGGGAGGACTGAAGCTTTCTTT. The encoded protein is CASSTGRTEAFF.